The 23 T cell receptor beta chains below come from one sample, sequenced in a study of blood T cell repertoires in COVID-19. Using immunoSEQ multiplex PCR, the repertoire was profiled, and TCRdb retains in-frame clones only, with some absent. Here the sample spans about 40,000 clones, more than 80% being singletons. Material: peripheral blood. The receptors derive from a man aged 50 to 59 with active or convalescent COVID-19.

V gene TRBV4-1 combines with J gene TRBJ2-3, with TRBD1 matching 8 bases. Germline V lookup: CDR1 MGHRA, CDR2 YSYEKL. After removal of 2 bases from V and 3 bases from J, the junction contained 4 bases not matched to a gene. The CDR3 runs 15 residues. The CDR3 nucleotides read TGCGCCAGCAGCCAACCGGACAGGGCAACAGATACGCAGTATTTT. It encodes CASSQPDRATDTQYF.

The rearrangement uses TRBV5-1 and TRBJ2-2; 7 positions agree with TRBD1. CDR3 length: 14 residues. V lost 4 bases to trimming and J lost 5 bases; unmatched junction nucleotides: 5. Germline V gives CDR1 SGHRS, CDR2 YFSETQ. The CDR3 bases are TGCGCCAGCAGCCGACAGGGCGGGACCGGGGAGCTGTTTTTT. It encodes CASSRQGGTGELFF. The whole variable domain, remainder taken from reference TRBV5-1 and TRBJ2-2, is KAGVTQTPRYLIKTRGQQVTLSCSPISGHRSVSWYQQTPGQGLQFLFEYFSETQRNKGNFPGRFSGRQFSNSRSEMNVSTLELGDSALYLCASSRQGGTGELFFGEGSRLTVL.

This chain uses TRBV7-2 with TRBJ2-1, with TRBD2 matching over 10 bases. Germline assignment: CDR1 SGHTA and CDR2 FQGNSA. This CDR3 comprises 16 residues. The V gene end was trimmed by 5 bases and the J gene end by 4 bases; junction bases not matched to a gene: 8. CDR3 sequence reads: CASSARSGGLYNEQFF. In DNA form, the CDR3 reads TGTGCCAGCAGCGCTCGTAGCGGGGGGCTTTACAATGAGCAGTTCTTC.

The genes are TRBV4-2 and TRBJ1-2; 9 nucleotides align to TRBD1. Germline-derived CDR1 and CDR2 are LGHNA and YNFKEQ. The ends lost 3 bases at V and 1 base at J; junction bases unmatched: 9. This CDR3 is 17 amino acids long. CDR3 DNA: TGTGCCAGCAGCCAGGGACAGGGTTGGAACCTTAACTATGGCTACACCTTC. This encodes CASSQGQGWNLNYGYTF.

This chain joins TRBV27 and TRBJ1-1, with D possibly matching TRBD1 (6 bases). This CDR3 has 14 amino acids. The ends were cut back, 5 bases at V and 1 base at J, with 11 bases in the middle. Germline V gene sequence: CDR1 MNHEY, CDR2 SMNVEV (reference sequence). CDR3 coding DNA: TGTGCCAGCAGTAAACACAGGGAGAACACTGAAGCTTTCTTT. Translated: CASSKHRENTEAFF.

The chain is built from TRBV27 and TRBJ2-2; no definite D call. CDR1 is MNHEY and CDR2 is SMNVEV in the germline V gene (reference sequence). V dropped 2 bases and J dropped 1 base, with 2 bases sitting between them. The CDR3 runs 13 residues. The CDR3 sequence is CASSLLNTGELFF. CDR3 nucleotide sequence: TGTGCCAGCAGTTTACTGAACACCGGGGAGCTGTTTTTT.

The rearrangement joins TRBV2 to TRBJ2-7; TRBD1 agrees at 9 bases. J lost 3 bases, V lost 6 bases, and 12 bases had no gene match. The CDR3 is made up of 16 amino acids. Germline CDR1 reads SNHLY; CDR2 reads FYNNEI. The CDR3 region is CASRITPGQGFYEQYF. For the CDR3, the DNA is TGTGCCAGCAGGATAACTCCGGGACAGGGTTTCTACGAGCAGTACTTC.

Concerning this clone: The junction differs from germline at one of its ends, possibly a read error. The chain recombines TRBV6-1 with TRBJ2-7; D unresolved. CDR3 length: 10 residues. CDR1 and CDR2 (germline): MNHNS, SASEGT. CDR3 protein: CASSEVAYDF. The CDR3 nucleotides are TGTGCCAGCAGTGAGGTCGCGTATGACTTC.

The CDR3 DNA reads TGTGCCAGCAGCCTAGAAGGACAGGGTAGCGCTGAAGCTTTCTTT. This codes for CASSLEGQGSAEAFF. J is TRBJ1-1 and V is TRBV9; 8 positions match TRBD1. The CDR3 totals 15 residues. The germline V gene encodes CDR1 SGDLS and CDR2 YYNGEE. Trimming at V came to 4 bases and at J to 6 bases, leaving 11 bases not matched to a gene.

This clone showed up just a few times. The chain joins TRBV7-9 to TRBJ2-3; D perhaps matches TRBD1 (6 bases). The CDR3 totals 14 residues. V was clipped by 6 bases and J by 4 bases, with 14 bases between them. Germline V gene data show CDR1 as SEHNR and CDR2 as FQNEAQ (reference sequence). CDR3 loop: CASRMNRVPDTQYF. The CDR3 DNA reads TGTGCCAGCAGGATGAACAGGGTGCCAGATACGCAGTATTTT.

The V call is TRBV3-1 (or the pseudogene TRBV3-2), the J call TRBJ2-4, with 9 nucleotides matching TRBD2. With V trimmed by 1 base and J by 0 bases, 4 bases remained unmatched. Germline V gives CDR1 LGHDT, CDR2 YNNKEL (reference sequence). The CDR3 covers 17 residues. The CDR3 reads CASSQAAGGIAKNIQYF. The CDR3, as DNA: TGTGCCAGCAGCCAAGCTGCGGGGGGGATAGCCAAAAACATTCAGTACTTC.

V is TRBV4-1 and J is TRBJ1-4, with 7 positions matching TRBD1. V lost 2 bases and J lost 2; bases outside the gene matches: 5. CDR1 MGHRA and CDR2 YSYEKL come from the germline V gene. CDR3 length: 16 residues. The CDR3 region has the DNA TGCGCCAGCAGCCAACTACCGGGACAGACTAATGAAAAACTGTTTTTT. As protein: CASSQLPGQTNEKLFF.

In this sample, this clone turned up a few times. The V and J genes are TRBV19 and TRBJ2-3, with 8 bases lining up with TRBD1. Germline CDR1 is LNHDA and CDR2 is SQIVND (reference sequence). J gave up 1 base and V 5 bases, and 2 bases lay outside the gene matches. The CDR3 spans 14 residues. The CDR3 protein is CASSLDRGTDTQYF. For the CDR3, the DNA is TGTGCCAGTAGTCTGGACAGGGGCACAGATACGCAGTATTTT.

This chain links TRBV5-6 with TRBJ1-2; 9 nucleotides match TRBD1. The CDR3 spans 16 residues. Germline loops: CDR1 SGHDT, CDR2 YYEEEE. The J segment lost 4 bases and the V segment lost 6 bases, leaving 13 bases of the junction unmatched. The CDR3 DNA reads as TGTGCCAGCACCGGAAAGGGACAGGGAATGATCTATGGCTACACCTTC. It specifies CASTGKGQGMIYGYTF.

The chain is built from TRBV5-1 and TRBJ1-6; D unresolved. The CDR3 sequence is 17 residues long. Germline assignment: CDR1 SGHRS and CDR2 YFSETQ. Trimming removed 4 bases from V and 5 bases from J, with 19 bases in between. CDR3 protein: CASSRAGSPTNNSPLHF. In DNA form, the CDR3 reads TGCGCCAGCAGCCGCGCCGGGTCCCCAACCAATAATTCACCCCTCCACTTT.

The chain employs TRBV27 and TRBJ2-3; 7 bases are shared with TRBD2. V lost 6 bases to trimming and J lost 2 bases; unmatched junction nucleotides: 11. The CDR3 covers 16 residues. CDR1 MNHEY and CDR2 SMNVEV come from the germline V gene (reference sequence). CDR3 nucleotides: TGTGCCAGCAGACGATATGCGGGGGACCTCACAGATACGCAGTATTTT. This codes for CASRRYAGDLTDTQYF.

The rearrangement uses TRBV27 and TRBJ1-1; 7 nucleotides agree with TRBD1. Germline lookup yields CDR1 MNHEY and CDR2 SMNVEV (reference sequence). CDR3 length: 15 amino acids. Germline trimming cut 5 bases from V and 1 base from J; bases unmatched to any gene: 7. The CDR3 spells CASSPGQVTNTEAFF. In nucleotides, the CDR3 is TGTGCCAGCAGTCCCGGACAGGTGACGAACACTGAAGCTTTCTTT.

This clone has only one observation. The genes are TRBV7-9 and TRBJ2-7; 9 bases agree with TRBD2. V trimming: 1 base; J trimming: 5 bases; junction bases outside the gene matches: 6. This CDR3 is 15 amino acids long. The germline CDR1 and CDR2 sequences are SEHNR and FQNEAQ (reference sequence). CDR3 residues: CASSLGTSESNEQYF. In DNA, the CDR3 is TGTGCCAGCAGCTTAGGGACTAGCGAGTCGAACGAGCAGTACTTC.

This clone was observed a handful of times. The chain has TRBV6-6 and TRBJ2-1, with TRBD2 matching over 10 bases. Trimming cost V 0 bases and J 7 bases; bases outside gene matches: 6. The CDR3 length is 16 residues. Germline lookup yields CDR1 MNHNY and CDR2 SVGAGI (reference sequence). The CDR3 region has the DNA TGTGCCAGCAGTTACTCGATAGCGGGGGGAATGAATGAGCAGTTCTTC. Translating gives CASSYSIAGGMNEQFF.

This chain uses TRBV11-2 with TRBJ1-3; maybe TRBD1 (5 bases). V lost 5 bases and J lost 8, with 13 bases in between. The CDR3 has 13 amino acids. The germline gives CDR1 SGHAT, CDR2 FQNNGV. CDR3 in DNA: TGTGCCAGCAGCCAGGGATCTCCAGACACCATATATTTT. Translating it yields CASSQGSPDTIYF.

The chain uses TRBV10-3 and TRBJ1-1; possible D gene TRBD1, 5 bases. Per the germline V gene, CDR1 is ENHRY and CDR2 is SYGVKD. The V end lost 6 bases, the J end lost 1 base, and 15 bases lay between the germline ends. The CDR3 runs 15 residues. The CDR3 sequence is CAISKEGSANTEAFF. The CDR3 DNA reads TGTGCCATCAGCAAGGAGGGGTCAGCGAACACTGAAGCTTTCTTT.

This chain joins TRBV2 and TRBJ2-5; TRBD1 matches 8 bases. Trimming took 5 bases from V and 2 from J; bases not matched to a gene: 4. Germline V gene lookup returns CDR1 SNHLY and CDR2 FYNNEI. The CDR3 has 14 amino acids. The CDR3 loop reads CASSSTGGQETQYF. CDR3 nucleotides: TGTGCCAGCAGTTCCACAGGGGGACAAGAGACCCAGTACTTC.

This clone was seen a single time. The chain uses TRBV28 and TRBJ1-1; D is unclear. Trimming left V 3 bases short and J 7 bases short, with 6 bases between. Per the germline V gene, CDR1 is MDHEN and CDR2 is SYDVKM. The CDR3 is 11 residues long. The CDR3, as DNA: TGTGCCAGCAGTTTTATTAGTGAAGCTTTCTTT. Translating it yields CASSFISEAFF.